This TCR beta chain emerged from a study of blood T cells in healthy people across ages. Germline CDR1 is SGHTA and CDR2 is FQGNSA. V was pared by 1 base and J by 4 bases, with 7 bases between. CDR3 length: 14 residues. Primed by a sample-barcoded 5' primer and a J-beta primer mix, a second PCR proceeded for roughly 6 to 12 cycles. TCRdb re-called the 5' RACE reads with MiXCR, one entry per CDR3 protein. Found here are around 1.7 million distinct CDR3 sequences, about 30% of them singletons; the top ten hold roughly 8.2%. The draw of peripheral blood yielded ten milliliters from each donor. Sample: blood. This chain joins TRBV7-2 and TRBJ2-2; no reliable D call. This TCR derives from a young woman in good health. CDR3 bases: TGTGCCAGCAGCTTAGACCGGCTCACCGGGGAGCTGTTTTTT. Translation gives CASSLDRLTGELFF.